The following is a T cell receptor (beta chain) sequence with its context. The sample comes from a study of blood T cell repertoires in COVID-19. Overall study: T cells, B-cell-depleted T cells, or PBMCs provided the cDNA or gDNA that served as material.

As processed by the authors: Reference gene primer amplification in the assay estimated nucleated cell counts. Profiling relied on immunoSEQ multiplex PCR, and the TCRdb table lists in-frame clones only, not all of them. V and J calls and clone size come straight from that table; D and trimming were deduced from the DNA. The table has around 430,000 clones, 87% seen once. Germline V gene sequence: CDR1 ENHRY, CDR2 SYGVKD. The V end lost 8 bases, the J end lost 3 bases, and 11 bases lay between the germline ends. The CDR3 spans 13 residues. The clonotype comes from a woman in her forties or fifties who had recovered from COVID-19. Sequences were obtained from PBMCs or T cells enriched from blood (not recorded which). The gene calls are TRBV10-3 and TRBJ2-1, with TRBD1 as a possible D gene (5 bases). The CDR3 DNA reads as TGTGCCATCTATGACAGATTCTACAATGAGCAGTTCTTC. It specifies CAIYDRFYNEQFF.